This TCR beta chain was identified during a study of molecular identifiers for immune sequencing clone quantification. TCRdb independently ran MiXCR on the PCR reads; one entry per CDR3 protein. This sample yields around 65,000 distinct CDR3 sequences, of which around 18% are seen a single time; roughly 1.4% belongs to the top ten. Germline V gene lookup returns CDR1 SGHDN and CDR2 FVKESK. Trimming shortened V by 1 base and J by 0 bases, and 12 bases separated the two germline ends. The CDR3 runs 17 residues. This clonotype has ten or more counts. This TCR came from a human donor in good health. Some libraries in this study had Jurkat cell RNA spiked in. This chain uses TRBV14 with TRBJ2-2; no reliable D call. Sequencing was done on a sample of naive CD8+ T cells from blood, with Jurkat cell RNA spiked in. Subset defined: FACS-sorted CD8+CD4-CCR7+CD45RA+ naive T cells. CDR3 nucleotides: TGTGCCAGCAGCCAAGTCGCGGCGTACCCGAACACCGGGGAGCTGTTTTTT. It codes for CASSQVAAYPNTGELFF.